The 5 T cell receptor beta chains below all came from one sample that was sequenced in a study of regulatory T cells in long-lasting Graves disease. The authors built TCR beta libraries using iRepertoire HTBI primers and Arm-PCR of CDR3 regions. From the multiplex PCR reads, TCRdb called clonotypes with MiXCR, one entry per CDR3 protein. The sample shows hundreds of thousands of distinct CDR3 sequences, 16% of them seen only once. As for time point: newly diagnosed GD, antithyroid drugs for less than 3 months. From RNA extracted from PBMCs, the TCR library was made. These data are also associated with another study on T cells in Graves' hyperthyroidism and ophthalmopathy.

The sample here was peripheral blood mononuclear cells (PBMCs), taken at new diagnosis, from a patient treated with antithyroid drugs. The source of these receptors is a woman in her twenties or thirties with Graves disease.

The gene calls are TRBV19 and TRBJ2-7, with unresolved D. In germline, CDR1 is LNHDA, CDR2 SQIVND (reference sequence). V dropped 6 bases and J dropped 2 bases, with 14 bases sitting between them. CDR3 length: 14 amino acids. CDR3 nucleotides: TGTGCCAGTAGCCAGAACAAAGGTACCTACGAGCAGTACTTC. Translating it yields CASSQNKGTYEQYF. The variable domain in full, with the rest retrieved from reference TRBV19 and TRBJ2-7, is DGGITQSPKYLFRKEGQNVTLSCEQNLNHDAMYWYRQDPGQGLRLIYYSQIVNDFQKGDIAEGYSVSREKKESFPLTVTSAQKNPTAFYLCASSQNKGTYEQYFGPGTRLTVT.

J is TRBJ1-1 and V is TRBV5-4; D possibly corresponds to TRBD1 (6 bases). Between the trimmed V and J ends, which lost 3 bases and 8 bases, there was a span of 20 bases. CDR3 length equals 15 residues. In germline, CDR1 is SGHNT, CDR2 YYREEE (reference sequence). In DNA form, the CDR3 reads TGTGCCAGCAGCTCTCAGGACAGACTACTCCAAGAAGCTTTCTTT. This gives the protein CASSSQDRLLQEAFF. Full variable domain (remainder filled in from reference TRBV5-4 and TRBJ1-1): ETGVTQSPTHLIKTRGQQVTLRCSSQSGHNTVSWYQQALGQGPQFIFQYYREEENGRGNFPPRFSGLQFPNYSSELNVNALELDDSALYLCASSSQDRLLQEAFFGQGTRLTVV.

There are many counts of this clonotype. The chain couples TRBV5-1 to TRBJ1-2; weak D call: TRBD1 (5 bases). Germline V gene data show CDR1 as SGHRS and CDR2 as YFSETQ. Trimming left V 0 bases short and J 2 bases short, with 11 bases between. The CDR3 loop spans 15 amino acids. The CDR3 coding sequence is TGCGCCAGCAGCTTGGTTCCGGGGACCAACTATGGCTACACCTTC. Protein product: CASSLVPGTNYGYTF.

This clonotype has at least ten counts. The J gene is TRBJ2-1, the V gene TRBV2; no firm D call. This CDR3 comprises 14 residues. CDR1 SNHLY and CDR2 FYNNEI come from the germline V gene. V lost 6 bases and J lost 5, with 14 bases in between. The CDR3 reads CASSSIGRNNEQFF. The CDR3 coding sequence is TGTGCCAGCAGCTCCATTGGACGGAACAATGAGCAGTTCTTC.

The chain has TRBV15 and TRBJ2-2; a possible D gene is TRBD2 (6 bases). Trimming removed 3 bases at V and 1 base at J, with 6 bases between. The CDR3 is 14 amino acids. CDR1 and CDR2 from the germline V gene are LNHNV and YYDKDF (reference sequence). CDR3 nucleotides: TGTGCCACCAGCAGGGGGGGGAACACCGGGGAGCTGTTTTTT. This codes for CATSRGGNTGELFF. The full variable domain, its missing parts supplied by reference TRBV15 and TRBJ2-2, is DAMVIQNPRYQVTQFGKPVTLSCSQTLNHNVMYWYQQKSSQAPKLLFHYYDKDFNNEADTPDNFQSRRPNTSFCFLDIRSPGLGDTAMYLCATSRGGNTGELFFGEGSRLTVL.